This is a list of T cell receptor beta chains from one sample in a study of T cell responses to AZD1222 COVID-19 vaccine. Sequenced by immunoSEQ multiplex PCR; TCRdb stores in-frame clones only, minus some. This sample yields around 120,000 clones, of which roughly 84% are seen a single time; about 27% belongs to the top ten. Sequencing was performed on peripheral blood, taken 28 days after the second AZD1222 dose. These receptor sequences come from an adult who received the AZD1222 COVID-19 vaccine. Each CDR3 is given with its conserved first and last residue. The order of the fields is V gene, CDR3 protein.

TRBV12-3/TRBV12-4,CASTKGNTEAFF
TRBV27,CASSPGTHRNQPQHF
TRBV2,CASRPTGDYGYTF
TRBV7-2,CASSLSPAGIDTQYF
TRBV24-1,CATSDLGLLDEQFF
TRBV27,CASSWTGNTEAFF
TRBV19,CASSLGPLSTGELFF
TRBV9,CASSVGQGNYEQYF
TRBV20-1,CSASRQGTAYNSPLHF
TRBV6-5,CASRGGQGVSYGYTF
TRBV18,CASSPFLAGGYQETQYF
TRBV19,CASSTFTGYNSPLHF
TRBV6-1,CASSGADRDQETQYF
TRBV19,CASSFPHGEAFF
TRBV9,CASSPRGGNTIYF
TRBV5-4,CASSLQGASTEAFF
TRBV9,CASSVVPFDRMNTEAFF
TRBV19,CASRKGQGNEKLFF
TRBV9,CASSLLRGGNTGELFF
TRBV5-8,CASSGDMGTSEAFF
TRBV5-4,CASSNDRARSTDTQYF
TRBV9,CASSALTGSAEQYF
TRBV3-1/TRBV3-2,CASSQRPQSYNSPLHF
TRBV5-1,CASSFGQGEAFF
TRBV11-3,CASSPQANTEAFF
TRBV7-2,CASSPPAAKSGNTIYF
TRBV12-3/TRBV12-4,CASSLRYGYTF
TRBV11-2,CASSLLPNMGMDTQYF
TRBV27,CASRGGNQPQHF
TRBV11-2,CASSLFTGGGYTEAFF
TRBV5-8,CASSLADRLRGNQPQHF
TRBV30,CAWSVQYTAFF
TRBV25-1,CASSGKETQYF
TRBV4-2,CASSQDEGTGNTIYF
TRBV9,CASTPGGDSYNEQFF
TRBV4-3,CASSPTGTSGNTIYF